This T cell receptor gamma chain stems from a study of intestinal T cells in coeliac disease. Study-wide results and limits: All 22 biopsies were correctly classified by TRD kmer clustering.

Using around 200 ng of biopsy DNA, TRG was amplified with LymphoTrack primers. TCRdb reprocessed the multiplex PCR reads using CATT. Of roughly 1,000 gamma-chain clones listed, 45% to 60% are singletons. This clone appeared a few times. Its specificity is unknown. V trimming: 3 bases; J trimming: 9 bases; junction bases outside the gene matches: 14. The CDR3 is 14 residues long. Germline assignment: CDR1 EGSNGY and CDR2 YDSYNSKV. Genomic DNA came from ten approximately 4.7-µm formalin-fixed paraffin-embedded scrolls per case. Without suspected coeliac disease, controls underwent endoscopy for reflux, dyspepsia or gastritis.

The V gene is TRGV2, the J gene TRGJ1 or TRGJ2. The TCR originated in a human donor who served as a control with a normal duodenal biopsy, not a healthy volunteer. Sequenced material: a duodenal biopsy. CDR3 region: CATWDLHVCGKKLF. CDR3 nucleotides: TGTGCCACCTGGGACCTACACGTTTGTGGTAAGAAACTCTTT.